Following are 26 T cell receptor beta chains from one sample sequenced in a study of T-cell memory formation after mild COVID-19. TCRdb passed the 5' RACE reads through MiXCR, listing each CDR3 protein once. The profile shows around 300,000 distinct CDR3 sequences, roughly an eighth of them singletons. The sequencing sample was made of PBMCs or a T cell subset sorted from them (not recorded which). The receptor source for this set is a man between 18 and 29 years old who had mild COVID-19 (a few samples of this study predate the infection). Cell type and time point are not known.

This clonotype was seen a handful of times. The CDR3 DNA sequence: TGTGCCAGCAGCTTGGCGGGACAGAAGATGAACACTGAAGCTTTCTTT. Protein sequence: CASSLAGQKMNTEAFF. This rearrangement joins TRBV5-5 to TRBJ1-1; TRBD1 aligns across 7 bases. With V trimmed by 0 bases and J by 0 bases, 5 bases remained unmatched. The CDR3 contains 16 residues. Looked up from germline, CDR1 is SGHKS and CDR2 is YYEKEE (reference sequence).

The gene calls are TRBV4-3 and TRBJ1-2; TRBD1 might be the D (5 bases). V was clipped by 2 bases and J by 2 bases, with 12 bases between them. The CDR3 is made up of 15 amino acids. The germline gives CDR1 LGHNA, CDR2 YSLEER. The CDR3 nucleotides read TGCGCCAGCAGCCAAACCGTCGGACAAAACTATGGCTACACCTTC. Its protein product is CASSQTVGQNYGYTF.

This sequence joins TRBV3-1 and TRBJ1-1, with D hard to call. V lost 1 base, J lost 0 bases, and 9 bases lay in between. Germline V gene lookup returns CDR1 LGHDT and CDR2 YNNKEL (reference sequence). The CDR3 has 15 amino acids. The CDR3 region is CASSQGLYLNTEAFF. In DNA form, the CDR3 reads TGTGCCAGCAGCCAAGGTCTGTACTTGAACACTGAAGCTTTCTTT. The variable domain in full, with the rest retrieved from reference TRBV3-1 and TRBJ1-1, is DTAVSQTPKYLVTQMGNDKSIKCEQNLGHDTMYWYKQDSKKFLKIMFSYNNKELIINETVPNRFSPKSPDKAHLNLHINSLELGDSAVYFCASSQGLYLNTEAFFGQGTRLTVV.

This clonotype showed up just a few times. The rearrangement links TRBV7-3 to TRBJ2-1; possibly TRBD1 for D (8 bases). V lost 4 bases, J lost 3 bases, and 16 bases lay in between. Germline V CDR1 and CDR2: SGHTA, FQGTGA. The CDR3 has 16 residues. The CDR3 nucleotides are TGTGCCAGCAGCTACCTGACAGGGGAGGGCTACAATGAGCAGTTCTTC. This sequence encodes CASSYLTGEGYNEQFF.

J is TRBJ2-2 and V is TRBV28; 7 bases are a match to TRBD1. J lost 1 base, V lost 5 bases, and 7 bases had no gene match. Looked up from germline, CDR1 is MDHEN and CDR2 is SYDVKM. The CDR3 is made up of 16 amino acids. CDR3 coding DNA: TGTGCCAGCAGTCCCCTCGACAGGGAGAACACCGGGGAGCTGTTTTTT. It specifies CASSPLDRENTGELFF. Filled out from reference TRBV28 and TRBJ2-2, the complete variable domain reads DVKVTQSSRYLVKRTGEKVFLECVQDMDHENMFWYRQDPGLGLRLIYFSYDVKMKEKGDIPEGYSVSREKKERFSLILESASTNQTSMYLCASSPLDRENTGELFFGEGSRLTVL.

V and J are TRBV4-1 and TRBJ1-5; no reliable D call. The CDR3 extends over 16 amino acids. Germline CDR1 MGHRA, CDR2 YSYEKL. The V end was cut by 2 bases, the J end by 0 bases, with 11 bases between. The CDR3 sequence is CASSQRQGYSNQPQHF. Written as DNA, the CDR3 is TGCGCCAGCAGCCAAAGACAAGGATATAGCAATCAGCCCCAGCATTTT.

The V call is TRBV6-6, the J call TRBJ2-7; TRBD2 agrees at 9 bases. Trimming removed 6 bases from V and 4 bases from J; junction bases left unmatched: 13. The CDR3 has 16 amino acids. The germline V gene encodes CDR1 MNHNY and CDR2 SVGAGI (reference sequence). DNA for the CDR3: TGTGCCAGCAGCCCCGGTAGCGGGGGCCTTAGTTACGAGCAGTACGTC. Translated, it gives CASSPGSGGLSYEQYV.

Here the CDR3 reads CASSPRLRGEAFF. The CDR3 DNA reads TGTGCCAGCAGCCCACGCCTAAGGGGGGAAGCTTTCTTT. The chain combines TRBV11-2 with TRBJ1-1, with TRBD1 as a possible D gene (6 bases). The V end lost 5 bases, the J end lost 8 bases, and 15 bases lay between the germline ends. CDR1 and CDR2 (germline): SGHAT, FQNNGV. The CDR3 is 13 amino acids.

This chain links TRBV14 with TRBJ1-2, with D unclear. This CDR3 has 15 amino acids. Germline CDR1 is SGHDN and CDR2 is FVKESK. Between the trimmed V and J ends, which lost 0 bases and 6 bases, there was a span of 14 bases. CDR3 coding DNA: TGTGCCAGCAGCCAAGACTTAGGGTGGCGGAATGGCTACACCTTC. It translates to CASSQDLGWRNGYTF. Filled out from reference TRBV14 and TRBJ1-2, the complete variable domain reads EAGVTQFPSHSVIEKGQTVTLRCDPISGHDNLYWYRRVMGKEIKFLLHFVKESKQDESGMPNNRFLAERTGGTYSTLKVQPAELEDSGVYFCASSQDLGWRNGYTFGSGTRLTVV.

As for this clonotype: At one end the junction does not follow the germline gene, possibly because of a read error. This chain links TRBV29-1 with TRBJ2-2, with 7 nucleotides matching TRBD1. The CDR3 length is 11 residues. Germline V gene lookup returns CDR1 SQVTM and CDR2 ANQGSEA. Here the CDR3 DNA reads TGCAGCGCCAGGGGGTTGGGGGAGATGTTTTTT. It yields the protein CSARGLGEMFF.

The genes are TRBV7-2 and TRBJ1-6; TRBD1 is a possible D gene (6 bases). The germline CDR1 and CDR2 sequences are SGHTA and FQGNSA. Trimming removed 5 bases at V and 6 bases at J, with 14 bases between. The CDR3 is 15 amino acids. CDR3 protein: CASSQRTARNSPLHF. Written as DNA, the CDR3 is TGTGCCAGCAGCCAGAGGACAGCCCGTAATTCACCCCTCCACTTT.

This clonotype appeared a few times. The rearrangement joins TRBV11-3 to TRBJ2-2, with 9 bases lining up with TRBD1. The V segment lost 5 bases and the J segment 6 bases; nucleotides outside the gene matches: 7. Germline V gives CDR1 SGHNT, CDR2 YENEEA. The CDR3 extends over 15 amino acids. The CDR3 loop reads CASSLQGARAGELFF. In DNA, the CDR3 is TGTGCCAGCAGCCTACAGGGGGCGAGGGCCGGGGAGCTGTTTTTT.

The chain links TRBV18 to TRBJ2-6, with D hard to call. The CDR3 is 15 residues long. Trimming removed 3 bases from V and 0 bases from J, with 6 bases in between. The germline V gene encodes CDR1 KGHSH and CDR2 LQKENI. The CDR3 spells CASSPDVSGANVLTF. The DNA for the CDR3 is TGTGCCAGCTCACCGGATGTCTCTGGGGCCAACGTCCTGACTTTC.

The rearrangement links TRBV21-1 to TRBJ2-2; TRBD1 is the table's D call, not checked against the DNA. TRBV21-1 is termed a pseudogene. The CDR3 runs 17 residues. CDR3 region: CASSKDLKDRLTGELFF. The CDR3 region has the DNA TGTGCCAGCAGCAAAGACTTGAAGGACAGACTCACCGGGGAGCTGTTTTTT.

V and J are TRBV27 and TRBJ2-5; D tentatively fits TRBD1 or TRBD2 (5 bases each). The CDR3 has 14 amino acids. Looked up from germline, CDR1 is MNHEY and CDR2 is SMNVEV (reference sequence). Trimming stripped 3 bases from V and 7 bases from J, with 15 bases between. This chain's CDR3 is CASSFRRPGGTQYF. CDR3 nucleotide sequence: TGTGCCAGCAGTTTCAGGAGGCCTGGGGGGACCCAGTACTTC.

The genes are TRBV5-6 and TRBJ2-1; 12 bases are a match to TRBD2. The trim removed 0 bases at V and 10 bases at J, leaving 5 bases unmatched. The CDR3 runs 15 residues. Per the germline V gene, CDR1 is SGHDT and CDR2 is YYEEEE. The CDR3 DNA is TGTGCCAGCAGCTTGGCCCTAGCGGGGGGGTTCGAGCAGTTCTTC. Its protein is CASSLALAGGFEQFF.

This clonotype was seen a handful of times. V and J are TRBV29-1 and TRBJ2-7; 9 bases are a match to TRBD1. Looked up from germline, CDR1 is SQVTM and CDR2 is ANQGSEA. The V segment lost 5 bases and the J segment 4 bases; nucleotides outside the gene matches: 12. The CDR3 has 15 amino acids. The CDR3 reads CSVYNRDRDGYEQYF. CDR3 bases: TGCAGCGTTTATAACCGGGACAGGGACGGGTACGAGCAGTACTTC.

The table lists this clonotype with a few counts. The CDR3 here is CASSLGFENGYTF. The CDR3 nucleotides read TGTGCCAGCAGCTTAGGGTTTGAGAATGGCTACACCTTC. This rearrangement joins TRBV7-8 to TRBJ1-2; D not certain. Trimming left V 1 base short and J 6 bases short, with 9 bases between. The V gene's germline CDR1 is SGHVS and CDR2 FQNEAQ. The CDR3 runs to 13 residues.

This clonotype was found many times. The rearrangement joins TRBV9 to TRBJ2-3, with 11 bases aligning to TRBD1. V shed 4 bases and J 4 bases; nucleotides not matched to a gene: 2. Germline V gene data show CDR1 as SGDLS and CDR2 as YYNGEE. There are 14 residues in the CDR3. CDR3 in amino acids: CASSRTGGSDTQYF. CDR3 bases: TGTGCCAGCAGCAGGACAGGGGGCTCAGATACGCAGTATTTT.

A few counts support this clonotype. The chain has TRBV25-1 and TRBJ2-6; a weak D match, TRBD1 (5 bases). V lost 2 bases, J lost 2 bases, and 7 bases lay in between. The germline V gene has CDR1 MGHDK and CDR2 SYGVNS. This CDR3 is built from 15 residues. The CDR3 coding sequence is TGTGCCAGCAGTGAACAGGGTGCTGGGGCCAACGTCCTGACTTTC. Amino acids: CASSEQGAGANVLTF.

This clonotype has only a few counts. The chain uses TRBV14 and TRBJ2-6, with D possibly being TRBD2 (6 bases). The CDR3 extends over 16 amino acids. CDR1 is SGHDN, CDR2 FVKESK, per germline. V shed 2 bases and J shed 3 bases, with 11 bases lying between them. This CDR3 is CASSQLKGGGANVLTF. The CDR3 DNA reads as TGTGCCAGCAGCCAACTTAAGGGAGGTGGGGCCAACGTCCTGACTTTC.

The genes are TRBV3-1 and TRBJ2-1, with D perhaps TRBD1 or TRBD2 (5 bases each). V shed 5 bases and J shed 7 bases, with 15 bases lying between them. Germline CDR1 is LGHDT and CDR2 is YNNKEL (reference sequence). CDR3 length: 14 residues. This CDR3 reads CASSSRDRLNEQFF. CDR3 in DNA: TGTGCCAGCAGCTCCCGGGACCGCTTAAATGAGCAGTTCTTC.

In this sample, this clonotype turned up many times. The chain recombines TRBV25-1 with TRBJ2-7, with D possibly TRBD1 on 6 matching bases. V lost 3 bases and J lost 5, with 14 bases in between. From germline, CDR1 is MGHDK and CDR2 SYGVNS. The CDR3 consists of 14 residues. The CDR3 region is CASSDSDRGDEQYF. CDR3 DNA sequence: TGTGCCAGCAGTGATTCGGACAGAGGGGACGAGCAGTACTTC.

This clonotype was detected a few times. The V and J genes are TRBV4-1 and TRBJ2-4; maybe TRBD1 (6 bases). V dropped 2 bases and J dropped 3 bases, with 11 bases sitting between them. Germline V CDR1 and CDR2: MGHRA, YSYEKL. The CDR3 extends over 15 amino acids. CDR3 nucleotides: TGCGCCAGCAGCCAACCAGGGGCCGGCAAAAACATTCAGTACTTC. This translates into CASSQPGAGKNIQYF.

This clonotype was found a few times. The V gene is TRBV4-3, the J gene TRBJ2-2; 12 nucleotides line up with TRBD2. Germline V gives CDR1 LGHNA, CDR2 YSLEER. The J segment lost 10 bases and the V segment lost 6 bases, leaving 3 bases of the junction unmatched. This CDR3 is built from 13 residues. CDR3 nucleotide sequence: TGCGCCAGCAGTCGACTAGCGGGGGAGGAGCTGTTTTTT. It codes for CASSRLAGEELFF.

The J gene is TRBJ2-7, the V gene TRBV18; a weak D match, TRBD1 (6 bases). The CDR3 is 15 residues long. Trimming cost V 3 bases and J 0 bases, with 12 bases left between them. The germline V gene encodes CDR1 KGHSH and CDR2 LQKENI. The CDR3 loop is CASSPRGWDSYEQYV. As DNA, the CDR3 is TGTGCCAGCTCACCGAGGGGGTGGGACTCCTACGAGCAGTACGTC.